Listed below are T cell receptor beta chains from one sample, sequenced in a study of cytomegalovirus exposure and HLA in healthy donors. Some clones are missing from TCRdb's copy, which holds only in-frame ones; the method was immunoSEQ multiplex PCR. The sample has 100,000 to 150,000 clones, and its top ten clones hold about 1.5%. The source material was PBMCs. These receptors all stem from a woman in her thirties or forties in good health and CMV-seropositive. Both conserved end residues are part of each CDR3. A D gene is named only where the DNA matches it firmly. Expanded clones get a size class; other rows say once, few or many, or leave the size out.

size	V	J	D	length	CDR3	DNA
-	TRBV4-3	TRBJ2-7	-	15	CASSQDLERAYEQYF	TGCGCCAGCAGCCAAGATTTGGAGCGAGCCTACGAGCAGTACTTC
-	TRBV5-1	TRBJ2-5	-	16	CASSSIIRLGQETQYF	TGCGCCAGCAGCTCAATCATTAGACTAGGGCAAGAGACCCAGTACTTC
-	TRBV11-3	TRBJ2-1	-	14	CASSFGGARNEQFF	TGTGCCAGCAGCTTTGGAGGGGCCAGGAATGAGCAGTTCTTC
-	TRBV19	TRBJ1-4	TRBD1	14	CASSSDRFNEKLFF	TGTGCCAGTAGCTCGGACAGGTTTAATGAAAAACTGTTTTTT
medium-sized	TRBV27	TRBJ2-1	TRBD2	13	CAISTSSSNEQFF	TGTGCCATCTCGACTAGCTCAAGCAATGAGCAGTTCTTC
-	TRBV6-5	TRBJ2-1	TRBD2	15	CASTIGLAGVNEQFF	TGTGCCAGCACGATCGGACTAGCGGGAGTAAATGAGCAGTTCTTC
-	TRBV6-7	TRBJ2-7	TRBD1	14	CASTPGQGSYEQYF	TGTGCCAGCACCCCGGGACAGGGCTCCTACGAGCAGTACTTC
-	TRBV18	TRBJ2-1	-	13	CASSPRFAAEQFF	TGTGCCAGCTCACCAAGATTCGCGGCTGAGCAGTTCTTC
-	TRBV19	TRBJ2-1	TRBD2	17	CASSRVLGGRAQNEQFF	TGTGCCAGTAGTAGGGTCTTAGGCGGGAGGGCCCAGAATGAGCAGTTCTTC
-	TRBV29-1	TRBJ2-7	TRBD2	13	CSVEGGRLGEQYF	TGCAGCGTTGAAGGCGGGAGGCTGGGCGAGCAGTACTTC
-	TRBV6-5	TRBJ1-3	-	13	CASSGGAGNTIYF	TGTGCCAGCAGTGGGGGGGCTGGAAACACCATATATTTT
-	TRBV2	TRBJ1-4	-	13	CASSDRSNEKLFF	TGTGCCAGCAGTGACAGATCTAATGAAAAACTGTTTTTT
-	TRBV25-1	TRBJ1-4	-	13	CASSLGAREKLFF	TGTGCCAGCAGTTTGGGGGCTCGGGAAAAACTGTTTTTT
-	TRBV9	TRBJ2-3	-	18	CASSVAPTRQSLSDTQYF	TGTGCCAGCAGCGTAGCCCCAACAAGACAATCTCTCTCGGATACGCAGTATTTT
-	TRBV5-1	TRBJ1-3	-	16	CASSLGGRASGNTIYF	TGCGCCAGCAGCTTGGGTGGCAGGGCCTCTGGAAACACCATATATTTT
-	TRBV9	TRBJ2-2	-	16	CASSVVALGNTGELFF	TGTGCCAGCAGCGTAGTCGCCCTAGGCAACACCGGGGAGCTGTTTTTT
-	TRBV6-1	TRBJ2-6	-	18	CASSEVQRTVSGANVLTF	TGTGCCAGCAGTGAAGTACAAAGGACAGTTAGTGGGGCCAACGTCCTGACTTTC
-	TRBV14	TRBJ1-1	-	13	CASSQVTGTEAFF	TGTGCCAGCAGCCAAGTAACAGGCACTGAAGCTTTCTTT
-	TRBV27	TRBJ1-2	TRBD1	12	CASSFRGDGYTF	TGTGCCAGCAGTTTCAGGGGGGATGGCTACACCTTC
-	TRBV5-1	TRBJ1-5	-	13	CASSLAGFQPQHF	TGCGCCAGCAGCTTGGCCGGGTTTCAGCCCCAGCATTTT
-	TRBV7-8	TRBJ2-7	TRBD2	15	CASTVLGLGSYEQYF	TGTGCCAGCACCGTGTTGGGACTAGGCTCCTACGAGCAGTACTTC
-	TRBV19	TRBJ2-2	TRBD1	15	CASKGQPLNTGELFF	TGTGCCAGTAAGGGACAGCCCTTGAACACCGGGGAGCTGTTTTTT
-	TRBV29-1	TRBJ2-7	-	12	CSVEAGGDEQYF	TGCAGCGTTGAAGCTGGAGGGGACGAGCAGTACTTC
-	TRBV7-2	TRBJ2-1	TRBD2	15	CASSLSTSGIREQFF	TGTGCCAGCAGCTTATCAACTAGCGGGATAAGGGAGCAGTTCTTC
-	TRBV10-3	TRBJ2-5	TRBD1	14	CAIRDGTVQETQYF	TGTGCCATCAGAGACGGGACAGTCCAAGAGACCCAGTACTTC
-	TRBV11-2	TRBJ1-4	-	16	CASSLGHTATNEKLFF	TGTGCCAGCAGCTTAGGACATACTGCAACTAATGAAAAACTGTTTTTT
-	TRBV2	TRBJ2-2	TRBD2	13	CAIQGTSTGELFF	TGTGCCATCCAAGGGACTAGCACCGGGGAGCTGTTTTTT
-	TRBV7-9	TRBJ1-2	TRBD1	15	CASSLEGARNYGYTF	TGTGCCAGCAGCTTAGAGGGGGCCCGAAACTATGGCTACACCTTC
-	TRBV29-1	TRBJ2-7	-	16	CSVARAGRDPSYEQYF	TGCAGCGTTGCACGGGCCGGGCGGGACCCCTCCTACGAGCAGTACTTC
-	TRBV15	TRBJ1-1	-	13	CATSRDLSGNAFF	TGTGCCACCAGCAGAGATCTGTCAGGGAACGCTTTCTTT
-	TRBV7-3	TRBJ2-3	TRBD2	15	CASSLGRGRADTQYF	TGTGCCAGCAGTCTGGGGCGCGGGAGGGCAGATACGCAGTATTTT
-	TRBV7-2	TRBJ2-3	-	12	CASSPGSDTQYF	TGTGCCAGCAGCCCCGGGTCAGATACGCAGTATTTT